The clone carrying this T cell receptor beta chain was seen many times. V was pared by 5 bases and J by 3 bases, with 11 bases between. This CDR3 has 13 residues. CDR1 MNHNS and CDR2 SASEGT come from the germline V gene. Regions amplified from RNA transcripts were the TCR beta CDR3 regions. An initial round of RT-PCR targeting the TCR CDR3 relied on the HTBI primer set. TCRdb processed the multiplex PCR reads anew with MiXCR; each CDR3 protein has one entry. The sample has around 620,000 distinct CDR3 sequences, roughly 16% seen once. These data are taken from a study of T cells in Graves' hyperthyroidism and ophthalmopathy.

Sequencing was carried out using blood. This clonotype was sampled from a woman younger than 45 with Graves' hyperthyroidism. This chain connects TRBV6-1 to TRBJ2-7; a possible D gene is TRBD2 (6 bases). DNA of the CDR3: TGTGCCAGCAGTTCGATCGGGAGCTACGAGCAGTACTTC. Translation: CASSSIGSYEQYF.